This T cell receptor beta chain was recovered during a study of OX40 agonist ivuxolimab in advanced cancers. Repertoires were generated with immunoSEQ multiplex PCR, while TCRdb's copy carries only in-frame clones and drops some. This table holds around 22,000 clones, around four fifths found once. CDR1 and CDR2 (germline): SGHDT, YYEEEE. The CDR3 spans 16 residues. Trimming took off 2 bases at V and 0 bases at J, with 15 bases between the two ends. The material sequenced was CD4+ or CD8+ T cells sorted from blood, taken in a trial of the OX40 agonist ivuxolimab. This clonotype originated in an adult with an advanced solid tumor such as melanoma, head and neck, liver or kidney cancer. The chain is built from TRBV5-6 and TRBJ2-7, with D hard to call. The CDR3 DNA reads TGTGCCAGCAGCTTTCCGTCCGACCCTAGCTCCTACGAGCAGTACTTC. Its protein is CASSFPSDPSSYEQYF. The full variable domain, its missing parts supplied by reference TRBV5-6 and TRBJ2-7, is DAGVTQSPTHLIKTRGQQVTLRCSPKSGHDTVSWYQQALGQGPQFIFQYYEEEERQRGNFPDRFSGHQFPNYSSELNVNALLLGDSALYLCASSFPSDPSSYEQYFGPGTRLTVT.